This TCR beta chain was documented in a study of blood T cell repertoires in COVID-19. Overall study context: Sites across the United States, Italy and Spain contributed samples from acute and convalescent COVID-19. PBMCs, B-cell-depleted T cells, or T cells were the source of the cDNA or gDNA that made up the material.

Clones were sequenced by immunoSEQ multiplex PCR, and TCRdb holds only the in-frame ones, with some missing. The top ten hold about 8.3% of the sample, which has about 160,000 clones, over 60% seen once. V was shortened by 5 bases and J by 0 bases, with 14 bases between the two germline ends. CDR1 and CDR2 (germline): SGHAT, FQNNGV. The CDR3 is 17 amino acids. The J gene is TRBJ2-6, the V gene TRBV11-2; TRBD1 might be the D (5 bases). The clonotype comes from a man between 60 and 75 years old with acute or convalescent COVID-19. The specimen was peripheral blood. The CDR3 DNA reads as TGTGCCAGCAGCAAAGTTCTGACAGACTCTGGGGCCAACGTCCTGACTTTC. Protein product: CASSKVLTDSGANVLTF. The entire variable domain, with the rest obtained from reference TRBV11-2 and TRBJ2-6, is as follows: EAGVAQSPRYKIIEKRQSVAFWCNPISGHATLYWYQQILGQGPKLLIQFQNNGVVDDSQLPKDRFSAERLKGVDSTLKIQPAKLEDSAVYLCASSKVLTDSGANVLTFGAGSRLTVL.